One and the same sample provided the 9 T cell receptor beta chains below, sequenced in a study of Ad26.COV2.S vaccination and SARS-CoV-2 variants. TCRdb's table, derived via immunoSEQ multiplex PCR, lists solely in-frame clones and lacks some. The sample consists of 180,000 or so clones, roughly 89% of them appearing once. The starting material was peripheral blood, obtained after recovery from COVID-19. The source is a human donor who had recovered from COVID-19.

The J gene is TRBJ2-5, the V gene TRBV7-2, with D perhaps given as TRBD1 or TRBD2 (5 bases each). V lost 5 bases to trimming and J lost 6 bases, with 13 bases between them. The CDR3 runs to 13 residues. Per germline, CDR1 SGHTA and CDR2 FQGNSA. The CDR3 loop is CASSHGAPKTQYF. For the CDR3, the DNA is TGTGCCAGCAGCCACGGGGCCCCAAAGACCCAGTACTTC.

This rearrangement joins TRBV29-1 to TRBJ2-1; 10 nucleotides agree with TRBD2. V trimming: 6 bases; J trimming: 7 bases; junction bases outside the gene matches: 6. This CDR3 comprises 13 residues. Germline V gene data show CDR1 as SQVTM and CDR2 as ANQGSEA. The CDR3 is CSVTLAGENEQFF. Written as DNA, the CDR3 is TGCAGCGTGACTCTAGCGGGAGAAAATGAGCAGTTCTTC.

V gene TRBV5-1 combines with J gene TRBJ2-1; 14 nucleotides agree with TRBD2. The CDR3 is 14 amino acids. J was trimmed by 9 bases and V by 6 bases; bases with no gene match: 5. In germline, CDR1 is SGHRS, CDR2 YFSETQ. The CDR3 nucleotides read TGCGCCAGCACCGGGACTAGCGGGAGTGGTGAGCAGTTCTTC. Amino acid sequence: CASTGTSGSGEQFF.

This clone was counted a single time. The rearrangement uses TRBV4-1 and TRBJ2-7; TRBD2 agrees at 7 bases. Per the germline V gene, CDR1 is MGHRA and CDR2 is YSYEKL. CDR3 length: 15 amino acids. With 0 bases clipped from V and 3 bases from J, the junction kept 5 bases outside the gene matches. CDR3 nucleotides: TGCGCCAGCAGCCAAGAGGGAGGGGTCTACTACGAGCAGTACTTC. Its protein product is CASSQEGGVYYEQYF.

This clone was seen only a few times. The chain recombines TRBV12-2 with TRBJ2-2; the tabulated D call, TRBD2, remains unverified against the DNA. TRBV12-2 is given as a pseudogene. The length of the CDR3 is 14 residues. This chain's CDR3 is CASRLASGTGELFF. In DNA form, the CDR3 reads TGTGCAAGTCGCTTAGCGAGCGGAACCGGGGAGCTGTTTTTT.

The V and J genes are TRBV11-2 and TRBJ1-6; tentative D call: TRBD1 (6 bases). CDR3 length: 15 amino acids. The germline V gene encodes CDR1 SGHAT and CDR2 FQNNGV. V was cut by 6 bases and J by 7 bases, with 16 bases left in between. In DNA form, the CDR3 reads TGTGCCAGCAGTATATCGACAGGTCCGAATTCACCCCTCCACTTT. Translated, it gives CASSISTGPNSPLHF. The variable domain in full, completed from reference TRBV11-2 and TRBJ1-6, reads EAGVAQSPRYKIIEKRQSVAFWCNPISGHATLYWYQQILGQGPKLLIQFQNNGVVDDSQLPKDRFSAERLKGVDSTLKIQPAKLEDSAVYLCASSISTGPNSPLHFGNGTRLTVT.

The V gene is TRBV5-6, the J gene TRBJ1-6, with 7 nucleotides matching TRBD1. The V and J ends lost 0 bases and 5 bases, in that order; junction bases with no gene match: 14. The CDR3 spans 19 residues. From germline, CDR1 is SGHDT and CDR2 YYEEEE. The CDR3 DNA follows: TGTGCCAGCAGCTTGGTGACAGGGAGTGGGGTAAATAATAATTCACCCCTCCACTTT. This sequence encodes CASSLVTGSGVNNNSPLHF.

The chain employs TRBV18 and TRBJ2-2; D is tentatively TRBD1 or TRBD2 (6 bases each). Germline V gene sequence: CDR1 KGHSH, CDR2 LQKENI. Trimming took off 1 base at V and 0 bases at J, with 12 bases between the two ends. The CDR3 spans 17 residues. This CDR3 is CASSPRSRGANTGELFF. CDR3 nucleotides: TGTGCCAGCTCACCACGCTCGAGGGGGGCGAACACCGGGGAGCTGTTTTTT.

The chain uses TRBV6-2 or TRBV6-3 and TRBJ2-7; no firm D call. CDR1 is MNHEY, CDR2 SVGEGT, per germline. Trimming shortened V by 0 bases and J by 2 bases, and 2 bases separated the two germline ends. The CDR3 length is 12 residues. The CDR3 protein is CASSYSTYEQYF. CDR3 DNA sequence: TGTGCCAGCAGTTACTCAACCTACGAGCAGTACTTC.